This TCR beta chain was documented in a study of glioma-infiltrating T cells after dendritic cell vaccination. Points on this clone: Its matching antigen is unknown.

Up to about 2 ug genomic DNA was used for TCRB CDR3 amplification. Only in-frame clones appear in the TCRdb table, and some are missing; sequencing was by immunoSEQ multiplex PCR. The sample lists roughly 80,000 clones; around 90% were seen once. Study-wide points: Survival was not directly related to TCR clonality in these patients. Higher pretreatment TIL content predicted longer progression-free time and survival.

Described time point: after dendritic cell vaccination, including at tumor progression/relapse. Patients had residual fresh-frozen tumor tissue and more than two years of survival data. The sequence derives from a human donor with glioblastoma. The sequenced sample was blood, obtained after dendritic cell vaccination.

The CDR3 loop reads CASTSVGASNQPQHF. CDR3 nucleotides: TGTGCCAGCACCTCGGTGGGGGCTAGCAATCAGCCCCAGCATTTT. The rearrangement joins TRBV7-2 to TRBJ1-5; tentatively, D is TRBD1 (6 bases). Germline V gives CDR1 SGHTA, CDR2 FQGNSA. The CDR3 totals 15 residues. V was trimmed by 7 bases and J by 0 bases, leaving 13 bases between them.